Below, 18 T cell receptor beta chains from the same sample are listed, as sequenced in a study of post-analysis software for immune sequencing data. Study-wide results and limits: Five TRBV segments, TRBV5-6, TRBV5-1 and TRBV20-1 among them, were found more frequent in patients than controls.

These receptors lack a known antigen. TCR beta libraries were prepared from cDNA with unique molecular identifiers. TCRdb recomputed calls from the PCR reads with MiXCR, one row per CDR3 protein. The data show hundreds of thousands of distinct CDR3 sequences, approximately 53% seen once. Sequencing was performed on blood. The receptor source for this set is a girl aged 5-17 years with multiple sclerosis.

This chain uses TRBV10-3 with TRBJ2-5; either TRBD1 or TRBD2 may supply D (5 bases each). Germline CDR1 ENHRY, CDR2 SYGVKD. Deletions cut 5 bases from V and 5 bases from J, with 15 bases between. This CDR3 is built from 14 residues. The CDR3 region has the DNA TGTGCCATCAGTCGGGGCCTCCTTGAGGAGACCCAGTACTTC. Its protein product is CAISRGLLEETQYF.

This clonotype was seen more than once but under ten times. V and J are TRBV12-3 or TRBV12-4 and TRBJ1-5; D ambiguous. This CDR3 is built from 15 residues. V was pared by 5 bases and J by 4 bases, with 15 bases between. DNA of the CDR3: TGTGCCAGCAGTCCCCCGGGCCCACTTAATCAGCCCCAGCATTTT. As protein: CASSPPGPLNQPQHF.

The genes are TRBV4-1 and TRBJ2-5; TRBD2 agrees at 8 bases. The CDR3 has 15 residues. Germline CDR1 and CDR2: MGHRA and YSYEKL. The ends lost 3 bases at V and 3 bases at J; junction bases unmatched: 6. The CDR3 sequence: CASSHPGLGEETQYF. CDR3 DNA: TGCGCCAGCAGCCACCCGGGACTAGGAGAAGAGACCCAGTACTTC.

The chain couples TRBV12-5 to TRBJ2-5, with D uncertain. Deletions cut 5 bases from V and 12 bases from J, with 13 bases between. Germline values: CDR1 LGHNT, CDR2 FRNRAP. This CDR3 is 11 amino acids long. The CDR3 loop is CASGPSEKEYF. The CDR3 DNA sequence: TGTGCTAGTGGTCCCTCGGAAAAGGAGTACTTC. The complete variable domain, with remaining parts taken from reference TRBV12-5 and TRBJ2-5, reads DARVTQTPRHKVTEMGQEVTMRCQPILGHNTVFWYRQTMMQGLELLAYFRNRAPLDDSGMPKDRFSAEMPDATLATLKIQPSEPRDSAVYFCASGPSEKEYFGPGTRLLVL.

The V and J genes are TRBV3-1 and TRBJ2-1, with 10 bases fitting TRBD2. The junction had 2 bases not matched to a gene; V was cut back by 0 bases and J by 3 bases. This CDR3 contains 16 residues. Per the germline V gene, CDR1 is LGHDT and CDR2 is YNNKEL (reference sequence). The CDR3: CASSQETSGLYNEQFF. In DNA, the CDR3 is TGTGCCAGCAGCCAAGAGACTAGCGGGCTCTACAATGAGCAGTTCTTC.

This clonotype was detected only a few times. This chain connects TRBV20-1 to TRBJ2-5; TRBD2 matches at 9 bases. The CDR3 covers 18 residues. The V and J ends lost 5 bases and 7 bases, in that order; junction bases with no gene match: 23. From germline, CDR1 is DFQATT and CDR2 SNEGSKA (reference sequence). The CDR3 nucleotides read TGCAGTGCTCGGACCGAGATGGGACTAGCAGACGAATGGCGGACCCAGTACTTC. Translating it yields CSARTEMGLADEWRTQYF.

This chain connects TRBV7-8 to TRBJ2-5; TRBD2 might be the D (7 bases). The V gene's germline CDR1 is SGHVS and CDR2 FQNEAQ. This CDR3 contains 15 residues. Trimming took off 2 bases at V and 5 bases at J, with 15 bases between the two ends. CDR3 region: CASSLKAGAGETQYF. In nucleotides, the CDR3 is TGTGCCAGCAGCTTAAAGGCGGGGGCGGGGGAGACCCAGTACTTC. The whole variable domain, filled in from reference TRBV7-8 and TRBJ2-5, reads GAGVSQSPRYKVAKRGQDVALRCDPISGHVSLFWYQQALGQGPEFLTYFQNEAQLDKSGLPSDRFFAERPEGSVSTLKIQRTQQEDSAVYLCASSLKAGAGETQYFGPGTRLLVL.

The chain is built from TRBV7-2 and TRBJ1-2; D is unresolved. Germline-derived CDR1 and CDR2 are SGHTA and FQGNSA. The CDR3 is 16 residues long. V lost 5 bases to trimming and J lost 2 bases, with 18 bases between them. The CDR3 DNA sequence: TGTGCCAGCAGCCGTAATAGCGGGGTATCCAACTATGGCTACACCTTC. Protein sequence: CASSRNSGVSNYGYTF.

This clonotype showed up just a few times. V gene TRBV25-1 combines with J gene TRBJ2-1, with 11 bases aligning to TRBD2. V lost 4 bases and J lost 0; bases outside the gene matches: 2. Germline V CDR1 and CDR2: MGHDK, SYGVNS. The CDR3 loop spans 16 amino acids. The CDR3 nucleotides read TGTGCCAGCAGTGTAGCGGGGGGGCACTCCTACAATGAGCAGTTCTTC. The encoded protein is CASSVAGGHSYNEQFF.

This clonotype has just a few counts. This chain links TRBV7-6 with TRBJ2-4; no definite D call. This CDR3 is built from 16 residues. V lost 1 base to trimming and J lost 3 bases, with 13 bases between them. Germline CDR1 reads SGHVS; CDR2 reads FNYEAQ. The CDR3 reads CASSLDTVRGKNIQYF. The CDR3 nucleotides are TGTGCCAGCAGCTTAGATACAGTCAGAGGCAAAAACATTCAGTACTTC.

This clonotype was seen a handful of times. The CDR3 region is CASTRERDGTYEQYF. As DNA, the CDR3 is TGCGCCAGCACCCGGGAACGGGACGGAACCTACGAGCAGTACTTC. The chain employs TRBV5-1 and TRBJ2-7; either TRBD1 or TRBD2 may supply D (5 bases each). Trimming stripped 6 bases from V and 2 bases from J, with 18 bases between. Germline lookup yields CDR1 SGHRS and CDR2 YFSETQ. This CDR3 has 15 residues.

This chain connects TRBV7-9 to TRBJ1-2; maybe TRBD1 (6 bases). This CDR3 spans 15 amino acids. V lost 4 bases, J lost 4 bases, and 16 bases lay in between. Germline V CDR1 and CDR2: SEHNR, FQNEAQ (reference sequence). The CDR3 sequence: CASSSGWGTPYGYTF. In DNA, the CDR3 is TGTGCCAGCAGCTCTGGGTGGGGGACACCCTATGGCTACACCTTC.

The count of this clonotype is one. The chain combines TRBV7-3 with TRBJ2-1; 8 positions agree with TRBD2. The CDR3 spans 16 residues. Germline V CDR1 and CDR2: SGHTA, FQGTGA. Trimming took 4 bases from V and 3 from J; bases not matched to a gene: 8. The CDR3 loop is CASSSPVTSDYNEQFF. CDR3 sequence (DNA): TGTGCCAGCAGCTCCCCCGTGACTAGCGACTACAATGAGCAGTTCTTC. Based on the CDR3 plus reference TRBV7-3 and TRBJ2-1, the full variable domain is GAGVSQTPSNKVTEKGKYVELRCDPISGHTALYWYRQSLGQGPEFLIYFQGTGAADDSGLPNDRFFAVRPEGSVSTLKIQRTERGDSAVYLCASSSPVTSDYNEQFFGPGTRLTVL.

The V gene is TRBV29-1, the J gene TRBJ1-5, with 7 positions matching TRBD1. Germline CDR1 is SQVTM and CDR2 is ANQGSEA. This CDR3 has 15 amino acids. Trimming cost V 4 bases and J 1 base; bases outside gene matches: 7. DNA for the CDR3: TGCAGCGTTGTGGTTAAGGGGGCAAGCAATCAGCCCCAGCATTTT. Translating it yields CSVVVKGASNQPQHF.

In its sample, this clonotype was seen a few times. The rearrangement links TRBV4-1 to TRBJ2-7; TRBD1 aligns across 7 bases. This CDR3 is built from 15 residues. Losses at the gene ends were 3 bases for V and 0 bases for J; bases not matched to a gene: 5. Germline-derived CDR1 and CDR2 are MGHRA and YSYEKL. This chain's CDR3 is CASSHAWDSSYEQYF. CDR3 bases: TGCGCCAGCAGCCATGCGTGGGACAGCTCCTACGAGCAGTACTTC.

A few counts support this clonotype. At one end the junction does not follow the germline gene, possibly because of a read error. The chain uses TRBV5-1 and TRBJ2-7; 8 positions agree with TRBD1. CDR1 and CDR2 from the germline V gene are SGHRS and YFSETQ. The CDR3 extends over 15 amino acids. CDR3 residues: CASSLEAGGSHEQYF. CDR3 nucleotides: TGCGCCAGCAGCTTGGAAGCAGGGGGCTCCCACGAGCAGTACTTC.

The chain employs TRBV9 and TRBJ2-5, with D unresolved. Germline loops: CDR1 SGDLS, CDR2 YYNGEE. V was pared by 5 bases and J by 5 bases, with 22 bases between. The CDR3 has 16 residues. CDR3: CASRDHSSGSGETQYF. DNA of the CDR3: TGTGCCAGCAGGGACCACAGCTCCGGCTCTGGGGAGACCCAGTACTTC.

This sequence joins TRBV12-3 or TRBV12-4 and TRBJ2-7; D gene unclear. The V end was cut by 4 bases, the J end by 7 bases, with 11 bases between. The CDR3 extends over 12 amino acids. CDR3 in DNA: TGTGCCAGCAGTTCTGGACCCGGGGAGCAGTACTTC. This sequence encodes CASSSGPGEQYF.